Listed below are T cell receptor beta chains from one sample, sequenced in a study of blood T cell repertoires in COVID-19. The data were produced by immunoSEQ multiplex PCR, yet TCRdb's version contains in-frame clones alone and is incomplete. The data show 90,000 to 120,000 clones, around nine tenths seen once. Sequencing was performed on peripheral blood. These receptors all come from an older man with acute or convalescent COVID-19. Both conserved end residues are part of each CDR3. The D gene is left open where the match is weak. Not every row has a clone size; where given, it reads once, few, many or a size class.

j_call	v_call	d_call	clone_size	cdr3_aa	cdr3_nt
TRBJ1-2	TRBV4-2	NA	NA	CASSQELGRGSGYTF	TGTGCCAGCAGCCAAGAATTAGGCAGGGGCTCTGGCTACACCTTC
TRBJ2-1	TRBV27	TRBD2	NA	CASSLPGLGFNEQFF	TGTGCCAGCAGTTTACCGGGACTAGGTTTCAATGAGCAGTTCTTC
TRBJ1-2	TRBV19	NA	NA	CASRIVQGDYGYTF	TGTGCCAGTAGGATCGTGCAGGGTGACTATGGCTACACCTTC
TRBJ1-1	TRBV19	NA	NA	CASSILGSGLKEAFF	TGTGCCAGTAGTATACTTGGGTCAGGCCTTAAGGAAGCTTTCTTT
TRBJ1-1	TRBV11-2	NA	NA	CASSLSVETEAFF	TGTGCCAGCAGCTTATCTGTGGAGACTGAAGCTTTCTTT
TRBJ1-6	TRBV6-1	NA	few	CASSELGLVSYNSPLHF	TGTGCCAGCAGTGAACTGGGGCTAGTCTCCTATAATTCACCCCTCCACTTT
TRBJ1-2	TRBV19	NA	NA	CASALHRDYGYTF	TGTGCCTCCGCGCTACATCGGGACTATGGCTACACCTTC
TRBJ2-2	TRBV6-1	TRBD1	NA	CASSEPGQGTGELFF	TGTGCCAGCAGTGAGCCGGGACAGGGGACCGGGGAGCTGTTTTTT
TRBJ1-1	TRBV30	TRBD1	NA	CAWSVQGVTEAFF	TGTGCCTGGAGTGTACAGGGGGTGACTGAAGCTTTCTTT
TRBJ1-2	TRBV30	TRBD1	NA	CAWSRDRPYGYTF	TGTGCCTGGAGCAGGGACAGGCCGTATGGCTACACCTTC
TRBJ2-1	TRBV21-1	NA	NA	CASSPSGTYNEQFF	TGTGCCAGCAGTCCCAGCGGTACCTACAATGAGCAGTTCTTC
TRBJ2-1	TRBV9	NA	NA	CASSLTGSSYNEQFF	TGTGCCAGCAGCCTAACAGGGTCCTCCTACAATGAGCAGTTCTTC
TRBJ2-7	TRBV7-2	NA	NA	CASSPSGLEGSYEQYF	TGTGCCAGCAGCCCAAGTGGGCTCGAAGGCTCCTACGAGCAGTACTTC
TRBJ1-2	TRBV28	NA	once	CASSLMAGRNYGYTF	TGTGCCAGCAGTTTAATGGCAGGGAGGAACTATGGCTACACCTTC
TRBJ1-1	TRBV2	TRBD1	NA	CASMAGQGAEAFF	TGTGCCAGCATGGCGGGACAGGGGGCTGAAGCTTTCTTT
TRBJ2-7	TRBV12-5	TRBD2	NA	CASGSQILAGESYEQYF	TGTGCTAGTGGTTCCCAAATACTAGCGGGAGAAAGTTACGAGCAGTACTTC
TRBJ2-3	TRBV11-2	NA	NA	CASSLVRGLLTDTQYF	TGTGCCAGCAGTTTAGTTAGGGGACTCCTCACAGATACGCAGTATTTT
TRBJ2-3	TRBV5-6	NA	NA	CASSYSGWVGDTQYF	TGTGCCAGCAGCTACTCAGGGTGGGTCGGAGATACGCAGTATTTT
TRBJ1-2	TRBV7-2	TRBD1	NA	CASSLGTGNGYTF	TGTGCCAGCAGCTTAGGGACAGGGAACGGCTACACCTTC
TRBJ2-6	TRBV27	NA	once	CASSPIRSSGANVLTF	TGTGCCAGCAGTCCAATCCGTAGCTCTGGGGCCAACGTCCTGACTTTC
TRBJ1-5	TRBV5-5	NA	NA	CASSKTGINQPQHF	TGTGCCAGCAGCAAAACAGGGATCAATCAGCCCCAGCATTTT